Listed below are T cell receptor beta chains from one sample, sequenced in a study of T-cell memory formation after mild COVID-19. A single record per CDR3 protein comes from TCRdb applying MiXCR to the 5' RACE reads. The repertoire holds about 610,000 distinct CDR3 sequences, with around 16% as singletons. Sequencing was performed on PBMCs or a T cell subset sorted from them (not recorded which). The origin of the receptors is an adult woman who had mild COVID-19 (a few samples of this study predate the infection). Cell type and time point are not known. Each CDR3 is given with its conserved first and last residue. Each record gives: V gene, D gene, clone size, J gene, CDR3 protein, CDR3 DNA. D genes are given only for firm matches. Only some rows state a clone size, as once, few, many or a class for expanded clones.

>TRBV18|NA|NA|TRBJ2-5
CASSLSTSQETQYF
TGTGCCAGCTCACTCTCGACTAGCCAAGAGACCCAGTACTTC
>TRBV9|TRBD2|NA|TRBJ2-3
CASSVTAGLAADTQYF
TGTGCCAGCAGCGTAACTGCCGGACTAGCTGCAGATACGCAGTATTTT
>TRBV2|TRBD2|NA|TRBJ2-1
CASRLAGASYNEQFF
TGTGCCAGCCGACTAGCGGGAGCCTCCTACAATGAGCAGTTCTTC
>TRBV11-2|NA|NA|TRBJ1-2
CASSLDQAQNYGYTF
TGTGCCAGCAGCTTAGATCAGGCACAGAACTATGGCTACACCTTC
>TRBV3-1|NA|NA|TRBJ2-3
CASRQFAASSTDTQYF
TGTGCCAGCAGGCAGTTTGCGGCGTCTAGCACAGATACGCAGTATTTT
>TRBV30|TRBD1|NA|TRBJ1-1
CAWGTGGAEAFF
TGTGCCTGGGGGACAGGGGGAGCTGAAGCTTTCTTT
>TRBV6-6|NA|NA|TRBJ1-5
CASRAQGNSNQPQHF
TGTGCCAGCAGGGCCCAAGGAAATAGCAATCAGCCCCAGCATTTT
>TRBV7-2|TRBD1|few|TRBJ2-3
CASSLGQFPSTDTQYF
TGTGCCAGCAGCTTGGGACAGTTCCCTTCCACAGATACGCAGTATTTT
>TRBV10-2|TRBD1|NA|TRBJ2-4
CASSYDHRGHPKNIQYF
TGCGCCAGCAGCTACGACCACAGGGGGCACCCGAAAAACATTCAGTACTTC
>TRBV25-1|NA|NA|TRBJ1-4
CASSKTTLRGEKLFF
TGTGCCAGCAGCAAGACGACTCTCCGGGGTGAAAAACTGTTTTTT
>TRBV12-3/TRBV12-4|NA|NA|TRBJ2-7
CASNSWGSYEQYF
TGTGCCAGCAACTCGTGGGGTTCCTACGAGCAGTACTTC
>TRBV20-1|TRBD1|many|TRBJ2-1
CSARGTGDYNEQFF
TGCAGTGCTAGAGGGACAGGGGACTACAATGAGCAGTTCTTC
>TRBV10-3|NA|NA|TRBJ2-7
CAISVYSVYEQYF
TGTGCCATCAGCGTCTATAGTGTTTACGAGCAGTACTTC
>TRBV24-1|NA|few|TRBJ2-1
CATSVSPNEQFF
TGTGCCACCAGTGTGAGTCCCAATGAGCAGTTCTTC
>TRBV7-6|TRBD1|few|TRBJ1-2
CASSSIGTGGRGYGYTF
TGTGCCAGCAGCTCGATCGGGACAGGGGGAAGGGGCTATGGCTACACCTTC
>TRBV6-5|TRBD2|NA|TRBJ2-7
CASSYSGRGLGVYEQYF
TGTGCCAGCAGTTACTCTGGACGGGGACTAGGGGTCTACGAGCAGTACTTC
>TRBV15|TRBD2|few|TRBJ2-3
CATSRGTGLDTDTQYF
TGTGCCACCAGCAGAGGCACGGGACTAGACACAGATACGCAGTATTTT